The 3 T cell receptor beta chains given below trace back to one sample, sequenced in a study of cytomegalovirus exposure and HLA in healthy donors (dated by TCRdb to 2015 to 2018). The method was the immunoSEQ multiplex PCR assay. A mixture of 60 forward primers for TCR Vbeta segments and 13 reverse primers for TCR Jbeta segments was used in the multiplex PCR. TCRdb took this table from immuneACCESS and kept in-frame rearrangements with V and J called. Such tables lack part of the clones; where checked against another copy, unresolved V genes explain under half of the gap, and the rest is unexplained. The sample profile shows approximately 100,000 clones; around 80% of them were found once. The ten largest clones take up about 1.5% of the sample. Sequences were obtained from PBMCs. Source of these receptors: a man between 40 and 49 years old in good health and CMV-seronegative.

The J gene is TRBJ2-2, the V gene TRBV5-1; the D gene is possibly TRBD2 (6 bases). V lost 0 bases and J 1 base, leaving 10 bases between the germline ends. Germline loops: CDR1 SGHRS, CDR2 YFSETQ. This CDR3 comprises 16 residues. The CDR3 spells CASSLEAGLNTGELFF. The CDR3 DNA reads TGCGCCAGCAGCTTGGAGGCGGGGCTGAACACCGGGGAGCTGTTTTTT.

The genes are TRBV2 and TRBJ1-2; 10 bases map to TRBD1. This CDR3 is 14 amino acids long. V dropped 6 bases and J dropped 10; count of bases not matched to a gene: 11. Germline V gene data show CDR1 as SNHLY and CDR2 as FYNNEI. CDR3 in amino acids: CASSLTGTGVDYTF. Here the CDR3 DNA reads TGTGCCAGCAGCCTCACCGGGACAGGGGTGGACTACACCTTC.

J is TRBJ1-1 and V is TRBV5-1; 7 nucleotides agree with TRBD1. Trimming removed 4 bases from V and 1 base from J; junction bases left unmatched: 7. CDR3 length: 15 residues. CDR1 and CDR2 (germline): SGHRS, YFSETQ. The DNA of the CDR3 is TGCGCCAGCAGCCGCCGGCAGGGGGGGAACACTGAAGCTTTCTTT. Its protein is CASSRRQGGNTEAFF.